This paragraph reports one T cell receptor beta chain. Trimming shortened V by 6 bases and J by 13 bases, and 13 bases separated the two germline ends. The CDR3 runs to 11 residues. These data originate in a study of blood T cells in healthy people across ages. Primed by a sample-barcoded 5' primer and a J-beta primer mix, a second PCR proceeded for roughly 7 to 11 cycles. CDR3-containing paired-end reads numbered at least 3 million in each sample. TCRdb reprocessed the 5' RACE reads via MiXCR and lists one record per CDR3 protein. The sample comprises about a million distinct CDR3 sequences, more than 30% of which are singletons, and roughly 13% rests with the top ten.

The material sequenced was blood. The origin of this receptor is a man aged 18 to 35 in good health. The chain uses TRBV12-3 or TRBV12-4 and TRBJ1-3, with D unresolved. DNA of the CDR3: TGTGCCAGCAGCCCCGTCTATAGGATATATTTT. It translates to CASSPVYRIYF.